These 26 T cell receptor beta chains were all obtained from the same sample, sequenced in a study of blood T cells in healthy people across ages. The use of a sample-barcoded 5' primer and a J-beta primer mix characterized a second PCR of about 6 to 12 cycles. TCRdb independently ran MiXCR on the 5' RACE reads; one entry per CDR3 protein. The sample lists roughly 2 million distinct CDR3 sequences; 49% were seen once. The sequencing input was blood. Receptors were obtained from a woman aged 35 to 49 in good health.

This clonotype was counted between two and nine times. The CDR3 DNA reads as TGTGCCAGCAGTTTGGAGGGCGCGGGGGAGCAGTACTTC. Residues: CASSLEGAGEQYF. The chain links TRBV6-5 to TRBJ2-4, with 7 bases aligning to TRBD2. Trimming at V came to 4 bases and at J to 13 bases, leaving 10 bases not matched to a gene. The CDR3 runs 13 residues. Germline V lookup: CDR1 MNHEY, CDR2 SVGAGI.

The sample holds one count of this clonotype. The CDR3 sequence is CASSEYTGSGGNEQYF. The CDR3 DNA sequence: TGTGCCAGCAGTGAATATACTGGTAGCGGGGGGAATGAGCAGTACTTC. The chain employs TRBV25-1 and TRBJ2-5; the match to TRBD2 covers 10 bases. In germline, CDR1 is MGHDK, CDR2 SYGVNS. This CDR3 contains 16 residues. V shed 0 bases, J shed 11 bases, and the junction held 12 bases outside the gene matches.

The chain couples TRBV5-1 to TRBJ2-5; 7 nucleotides agree with TRBD1. This CDR3 has 16 amino acids. V shed 0 bases and J 1 base; nucleotides not matched to a gene: 6. Germline lookup yields CDR1 SGHRS and CDR2 YFSETQ. DNA for the CDR3: TGCGCCAGCAGCTTGGGACAGGGAAGGCTCCAAGAGACCCAGTACTTC. Protein product: CASSLGQGRLQETQYF.

The chain is built from TRBV20-1 and TRBJ2-1, with 9 positions matching TRBD2. In germline, CDR1 is DFQATT, CDR2 SNEGSKA (reference sequence). The CDR3 sequence is 16 residues long. J was trimmed by 8 bases and V by 1 base; bases with no gene match: 12. In DNA form, the CDR3 reads TGCAGTGCTAGAGTGGGCCAGCGGGGGGCCGTGTATGAGCAGTTCTTC. It codes for CSARVGQRGAVYEQFF.

This clonotype has a single count. This chain connects TRBV9 to TRBJ2-5; D unresolved. The CDR3 covers 15 residues. Trimming cost V 0 bases and J 0 bases, with 9 bases left between them. CDR1 and CDR2 (germline): SGDLS, YYNGEE. The CDR3 here is CASSVAVTDQETQYF. The DNA of the CDR3 is TGTGCCAGCAGCGTAGCTGTAACAGACCAAGAGACCCAGTACTTC.

Notes on this clonotype: Sequence at one end of the junction differs from germline and may be a read error. The chain has TRBV11-2 and TRBJ2-7, with a weak D call TRBD2 (5 bases). Germline V CDR1 and CDR2: SGHAT, FQNNGV. This CDR3 contains 14 residues. The DNA of the CDR3 is TGTGTCAGCAGCTTAATTCGGGGTACCTACGAGCAGTACTTC. It is translated as CVSSLIRGTYEQYF.

This chain connects TRBV20-1 to TRBJ2-1; no definite D call. Germline lookup yields CDR1 DFQATT and CDR2 SNEGSKA (reference sequence). V was cut by 5 bases and J by 6 bases, with 14 bases left in between. This CDR3 has 13 residues. The CDR3 bases are TGCAGTGCTCGGCAGCCAGAATTCAATGAGCAGTTCTTC. Translated: CSARQPEFNEQFF.

In its sample, this clonotype was seen a few times. The chain recombines TRBV7-2 with TRBJ2-7; 15 bases align to TRBD2. V lost 1 base and J lost 3; bases outside the gene matches: 4. This CDR3 region has 17 residues. The V gene's germline CDR1 is SGHTA and CDR2 FQGNSA. CDR3 nucleotide sequence: TGTGCCAGCAGCTTAGTGGGACTAGCGGGGGGTTACTACGAGCAGTACTTC. Its translation is CASSLVGLAGGYYEQYF.

The rearrangement joins TRBV29-1 to TRBJ2-1; TRBD2 matches 8 bases. The CDR3 totals 15 residues. With 2 bases clipped from V and 4 bases from J, the junction kept 7 bases outside the gene matches. Per germline, CDR1 SQVTM and CDR2 ANQGSEA. The CDR3 loop reads CSVEPPGGEYNEQFF. CDR3 nucleotides: TGCAGCGTTGAACCTCCCGGGGGGGAGTACAATGAGCAGTTCTTC.

V usage is TRBV4-2 and J usage is TRBJ2-7, with 9 bases lining up with TRBD1. Looked up from germline, CDR1 is LGHNA and CDR2 is YNFKEQ. V lost 3 bases, J lost 5 bases, and 8 bases stayed unmatched. The CDR3 totals 15 residues. CDR3 residues: CASSHAGTGNHEQYF. DNA for the CDR3: TGTGCCAGCAGCCATGCGGGGACAGGGAACCACGAGCAGTACTTC.

This clonotype was observed a handful of times. Here the CDR3 reads CASSHRGSGLSEDTQYF. CDR3 sequence (DNA): TGTGCCAGCAGCCATCGGGGGAGCGGGTTAAGCGAGGATACGCAGTATTTT. The chain links TRBV7-9 to TRBJ2-3; the D gene is possibly TRBD2 (6 bases). CDR3 length: 17 amino acids. In germline, CDR1 is SEHNR, CDR2 FQNEAQ (reference sequence). Trimming took 5 bases from V and 6 from J, leaving 24 bases between them.

Only a few counts were recorded for this clonotype. The CDR3 DNA is TGTGCCAGCAGTTTAAGGCAGTTGGGGACAGGCGAGAACACCGGGGAGCTGTTTTTT. Protein: CASSLRQLGTGENTGELFF. The chain recombines TRBV27 with TRBJ2-2, with 8 bases fitting TRBD1. Germline loops: CDR1 MNHEY, CDR2 SMNVEV (reference sequence). Trimming cost V 2 bases and J 1 base; bases outside gene matches: 12. The CDR3 contains 19 residues.

CDR3 nucleotide sequence: TGTGCCAGCAGCGAGAGAAAACAGGACACTGAAGCTTTCTTT. It is translated as CASSERKQDTEAFF. J is TRBJ1-1 and V is TRBV7-2; possibly TRBD1 for D (5 bases). Germline-derived CDR1 and CDR2 are SGHTA and FQGNSA. Deletions cut 5 bases from V and 3 bases from J, with 13 bases between. The CDR3 is 14 amino acids.

For this clonotype: At one of its ends the junction is not consistent with the germline gene, which may arise from a read error. V gene TRBV12-3 or TRBV12-4 combines with J gene TRBJ2-3, with TRBD2 matching 11 bases. The length of the CDR3 is 18 residues. Here the CDR3 DNA reads TGTGCCTGCAGTTTAGCAGAACTAGCGGGGGTGTCCTCAGATACGCAGTATTTT. Encoded protein: CACSLAELAGVSSDTQYF.

V gene TRBV11-2 combines with J gene TRBJ1-2; no firm D call. V lost 1 base, J lost 8 bases, and 14 bases lay in between. The germline V gene has CDR1 SGHAT and CDR2 FQNNGV. The CDR3 sequence is 14 residues long. The DNA for the CDR3 is TGTGCCAGCAGCTTAGGCATGGATCCTGGCGGCTACACCTTC. Protein sequence: CASSLGMDPGGYTF.

This clonotype was recorded a few times. V gene TRBV25-1 combines with J gene TRBJ1-5; 8 nucleotides align to TRBD1. Germline CDR1 is MGHDK and CDR2 is SYGVNS. The ends lost 5 bases at V and 5 bases at J; junction bases unmatched: 5. The CDR3 sequence is 14 residues long. CDR3 bases: TGTGCCAGCAGTCGGCAGGGGGCCTATCAGCCCCAGCATTTT. Protein: CASSRQGAYQPQHF.

This chain uses TRBV20-1 with TRBJ1-4; 8 nucleotides line up with TRBD1. V shed 0 bases, J shed 7 bases, and the junction held 4 bases outside the gene matches. Germline assignment: CDR1 DFQATT and CDR2 SNEGSKA (reference sequence). This CDR3 comprises 14 residues. The CDR3 coding sequence is TGCAGTGCTAGAGATTGGCAGGGGGCTGAAAAACTGTTTTTT. Translation: CSARDWQGAEKLFF.

This clonotype was detected once. The chain recombines TRBV12-5 with TRBJ2-3; D gene ambiguous. Per germline, CDR1 LGHNT and CDR2 FRNRAP. V lost 3 bases and J 4 bases, leaving 5 bases between the germline ends. The CDR3 loop spans 12 amino acids. CDR3: CASGLRPDTQYF. The CDR3 DNA reads as TGTGCTAGTGGTTTACGGCCAGATACGCAGTATTTT.

The V gene is TRBV4-3, the J gene TRBJ2-3; D not certain. CDR1 is LGHNA, CDR2 YSLEER, per germline. This CDR3 has 16 amino acids. Trimming took off 0 bases at V and 2 bases at J, with 12 bases between the two ends. Here the CDR3 DNA reads TGCGCCAGCAGCCAAGATAGGCTAGGTACCACAGATACGCAGTATTTT. This sequence encodes CASSQDRLGTTDTQYF.

This clonotype appeared a few times. This sequence joins TRBV27 and TRBJ1-2; D is unclear. Trimming took 6 bases from V and 2 from J, leaving 13 bases between them. CDR1 and CDR2 from the germline V gene are MNHEY and SMNVEV (reference sequence). The CDR3 is made up of 14 amino acids. The CDR3 reads CASRQTEVNYGYTF. The CDR3 DNA reads as TGTGCCAGCAGACAGACGGAGGTGAACTATGGCTACACCTTC.

The V call is TRBV25-1, the J call TRBJ2-4; D is possibly TRBD1 (6 bases). Trimming shortened V by 1 base and J by 13 bases, and 14 bases separated the two germline ends. The CDR3 runs to 13 residues. Germline lookup yields CDR1 MGHDK and CDR2 SYGVNS. The CDR3 loop reads CASSEFGGAEQYF. The CDR3 DNA is TGTGCCAGCAGTGAATTTGGGGGCGCTGAGCAGTACTTC.

J is TRBJ2-5 and V is TRBV11-2, with 12 nucleotides matching TRBD2. Trimming took 5 bases from V and 2 from J; bases not matched to a gene: 12. Germline CDR1 reads SGHAT; CDR2 reads FQNNGV. This CDR3 spans 18 amino acids. This chain's CDR3 is CASSPRTLAGGSQETQYF. CDR3 DNA sequence: TGTGCCAGCAGCCCTAGGACTCTAGCGGGGGGGAGTCAAGAGACCCAGTACTTC. The full variable domain, in which reference TRBV11-2 and TRBJ2-5 provide the parts outside the CDR3, is EAGVAQSPRYKIIEKRQSVAFWCNPISGHATLYWYQQILGQGPKLLIQFQNNGVVDDSQLPKDRFSAERLKGVDSTLKIQPAKLEDSAVYLCASSPRTLAGGSQETQYFGPGTRLLVL.

This clonotype appeared once. The chain has TRBV20-1 and TRBJ2-7; 15 bases line up with TRBD2. Trimming removed 6 bases from V and 1 base from J; junction bases left unmatched: 4. The CDR3 spans 15 residues. Germline CDR1 is DFQATT and CDR2 is SNEGSKA (reference sequence). The CDR3 nucleotides are TGCAGTGCGGTTGGGACTAGCGGGAGGTCCTACGAGCAGTACTTC. Amino acid sequence: CSAVGTSGRSYEQYF.

This chain links TRBV20-1 with TRBJ1-2; 7 nucleotides align to TRBD1. Germline assignment: CDR1 DFQATT and CDR2 SNEGSKA (reference sequence). CDR3 length: 13 amino acids. Losses at the gene ends were 1 base for V and 4 bases for J; bases not matched to a gene: 3. For the CDR3, the DNA is TGCAGTGCTAGAGTAGGGGGCACCTATGGCTACACCTTC. It specifies CSARVGGTYGYTF.

The chain combines TRBV6-1 with TRBJ2-5; D gene uncertain. The V and J ends lost 1 base and 1 base respectively, with 10 bases between them. CDR1 MNHNS and CDR2 SASEGT come from the germline V gene. The CDR3 length is 15 residues. The CDR3 sequence: CASSEDRSSQETQYF. CDR3 DNA: TGTGCCAGCAGTGAAGATCGGTCGTCCCAAGAGACCCAGTACTTC.

This chain joins TRBV7-2 and TRBJ1-1, with D maybe TRBD1 (5 bases). With 0 bases removed from V and 5 bases from J, the gap between germline ends came to 13 bases. This CDR3 comprises 15 residues. Germline loops: CDR1 SGHTA, CDR2 FQGNSA. The CDR3 loop is CASSLALGTATEAFF. The CDR3, as DNA: TGTGCCAGCAGCTTAGCGCTGGGGACGGCAACTGAAGCTTTCTTT.